This is a list of T cell receptor beta chains from one sample in a study of T cells in Graves' hyperthyroidism and ophthalmopathy. TCRdb fed the multiplex PCR reads into MiXCR, producing one record per CDR3 protein. This sample has about 300,000 distinct CDR3 sequences, with roughly 18% found just once. Input material: blood. Receptors originate from a man aged 50-60 years with Graves' ophthalmopathy. The CDR3 runs from the conserved cysteine through the conserved F or W. The D gene is left open where the match is weak. Where a row states a size, it is once, few, many or the class of an expanded clone; other rows omit it.

>.|TRBJ2-6|TRBV2|many
TGTGCCTCCGGGAGAGGGGCCAACGTCCTGACTTTC
CASGRGANVLTF
>.|TRBJ2-6|TRBV2|once
TGTGCCAGCACCCTGTCTGGGGCCAACGTCCTGACTTTC
CASTLSGANVLTF
>.|TRBJ2-7|TRBV4-2|.
TGTGCCAGCAGCCAAGATACGGGAGCTCGTGAGCAGTACTTC
CASSQDTGAREQYF
>TRBD2|TRBJ2-7|TRBV19|.
TGTGCCAGTAGTATGAACCGACTAGCGGGAGACTACGAGCAGTACTTC
CASSMNRLAGDYEQYF
>.|TRBJ1-1|TRBV3-1|many
TGTGCCAGCAGCCCCCGGACAGACACTGAAGCTTTCTTT
CASSPRTDTEAFF
>TRBD2|TRBJ2-1|TRBV5-1|few
TGCGCCAGCAGCCTGTCTAGCGGAAGCTCCTACAATGAGCAGTTCTTC
CASSLSSGSSYNEQFF
>.|TRBJ2-2|TRBV18|few
TGTGCCAGCTCACCCCTCCGACTGACGAACACCGGGGAGCTGTTTTTT
CASSPLRLTNTGELFF
>.|TRBJ1-5|TRBV28|many
TGTGCCAGTTCTGTGGGCCCGCATAGCAATCAGCCCCAGCATTTT
CASSVGPHSNQPQHF
>.|TRBJ1-1|TRBV7-9|.
TGTGCCAGCAGCTCCCCCCCGGGGGGAACTGAAGCTTTCTTT
CASSSPPGGTEAFF
>.|TRBJ1-2|TRBV28|many
TGTGCCAGCAGTCCAGGGAGCATTTACAGTGGCTACACCTTC
CASSPGSIYSGYTF
>TRBD2|TRBJ2-5|TRBV20-1|few
TGCAGTGCCCAAAGCGGGAGGGGAGAGACCCAGTACTTC
CSAQSGRGETQYF
>TRBD2|TRBJ2-7|TRBV5-1|few
TGCGCCAGCAGCCCTGCGGGGGTCGAGCAGTACTTC
CASSPAGVEQYF
>.|TRBJ1-6|TRBV7-9|.
TGTGCCAGCACCCTTGGGGGGGCGATTAATTCACCCCTCCACTTT
CASTLGGAINSPLHF
>TRBD2|TRBJ2-2|TRBV12-3/TRBV12-4|many
TGTGCCAGCAGTTTACTAGCGGGAGGGGAGCTGTTTTTT
CASSLLAGGELFF
>TRBD1|TRBJ1-5|TRBV29-1|.
TGCAGCGTTGAAGATGGCGACAGGGAGGGTCAGCCCCAGCATTTT
CSVEDGDREGQPQHF
>.|TRBJ2-7|TRBV2|.
TGTGCCAGCAGACCGACAGAGTACGGGTCCTACGAGCAGTACTTC
CASRPTEYGSYEQYF
>.|TRBJ1-5|TRBV6-1|few
TGTGCCAGCAGTGAATCTATTACGCCCCAGCATTTT
CASSESITPQHF
>TRBD2|TRBJ2-7|TRBV10-3|.
TGTGCCACCGGTAGCGGGAGTGGTTCCTACGAGCAGTACTTC
CATGSGSGSYEQYF
>TRBD2|TRBJ2-7|TRBV28|.
TGTGCCAGCAGCCTGGGGAGCGGGAGCTTCTACGAGCAGTACTTC
CASSLGSGSFYEQYF
>.|TRBJ2-5|TRBV2|many
TGTGCCAGAGGAAGCGCATTGGCCCAGTACTTC
CARGSALAQYF
>.|TRBJ1-5|TRBV28|.
TGTGCCAGCAGTTTGAGGGGGAAGGGAAATCAGCCCCAGCATTTT
CASSLRGKGNQPQHF
>.|TRBJ2-7|TRBV7-2|once
TGTGCCAGCAGCTTAGAGTTAAGATACGAGCAGTACTTC
CASSLELRYEQYF
>TRBD1|TRBJ2-5|TRBV5-4|many
TGTGCCAGCAGCAAACGTCCAGGGACAGGGGTTCTGGAGACCCAGTACTTC
CASSKRPGTGVLETQYF
>.|TRBJ2-7|TRBV7-8|.
TGTGCCAGCAGCTTAGAAGGGACCCACTCCCCTTACGAGCAGTACTTC
CASSLEGTHSPYEQYF
>.|TRBJ1-2|TRBV11-2|many
TGTGCCAGCAGCTTAAAGGGAGCTTACTATGGCTACACCTTC
CASSLKGAYYGYTF
>.|TRBJ2-5|TRBV7-9|few
TGTGCCAGCACCCCAATGACAGGCCGGGAGACCCAGTACTTC
CASTPMTGRETQYF
>TRBD1|TRBJ2-5|TRBV6-1|many
TGTGCCAGCAGACAGGACAGGGAAAGAGAGACCCAGTACTTC
CASRQDRERETQYF
>.|TRBJ2-1|TRBV15|.
TGTGCCACCAGCAGAGAAGTTGTGAGGTACAATGAGCAGTTCTTC
CATSREVVRYNEQFF
>TRBD1|TRBJ1-4|TRBV6-2/TRBV6-3|few
TGTGCCACCCAAGGACAGGGGGCGCGAGATGAAAAACTGTTTTTT
CATQGQGARDEKLFF
>.|TRBJ1-6|TRBV10-3|.
TGTGCCATCAGTGAGTCGCCGGGGGGATCACCCCTCCACTTT
CAISESPGGSPLHF
>.|TRBJ2-3|TRBV20-1|.
TGCAGTGCTAGTCCGGGAGCGGGCACAGATACGCAGTATTTT
CSASPGAGTDTQYF
>.|TRBJ1-1|TRBV18|.
TGTGCCAGCTCCGACCTACAGGGTCTAACTGAAGCTTTCTTT
CASSDLQGLTEAFF
>.|TRBJ1-2|TRBV28|many
TGTGCCAGCAGTGTTAACAGTAACTATGGCTACACCTTC
CASSVNSNYGYTF